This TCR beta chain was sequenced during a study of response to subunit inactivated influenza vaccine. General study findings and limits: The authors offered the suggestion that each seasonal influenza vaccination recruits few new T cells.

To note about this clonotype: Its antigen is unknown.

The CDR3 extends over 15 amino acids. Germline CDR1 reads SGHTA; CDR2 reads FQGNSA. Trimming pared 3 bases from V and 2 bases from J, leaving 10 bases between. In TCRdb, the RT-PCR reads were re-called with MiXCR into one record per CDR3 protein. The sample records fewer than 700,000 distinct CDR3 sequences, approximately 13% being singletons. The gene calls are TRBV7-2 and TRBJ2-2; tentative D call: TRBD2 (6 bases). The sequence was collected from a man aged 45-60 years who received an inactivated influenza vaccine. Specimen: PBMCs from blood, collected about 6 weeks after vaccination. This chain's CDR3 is CASSFGGINTGELFF. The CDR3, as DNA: TGTGCCAGCAGCTTTGGGGGGATTAACACCGGGGAGCTGTTTTTT.